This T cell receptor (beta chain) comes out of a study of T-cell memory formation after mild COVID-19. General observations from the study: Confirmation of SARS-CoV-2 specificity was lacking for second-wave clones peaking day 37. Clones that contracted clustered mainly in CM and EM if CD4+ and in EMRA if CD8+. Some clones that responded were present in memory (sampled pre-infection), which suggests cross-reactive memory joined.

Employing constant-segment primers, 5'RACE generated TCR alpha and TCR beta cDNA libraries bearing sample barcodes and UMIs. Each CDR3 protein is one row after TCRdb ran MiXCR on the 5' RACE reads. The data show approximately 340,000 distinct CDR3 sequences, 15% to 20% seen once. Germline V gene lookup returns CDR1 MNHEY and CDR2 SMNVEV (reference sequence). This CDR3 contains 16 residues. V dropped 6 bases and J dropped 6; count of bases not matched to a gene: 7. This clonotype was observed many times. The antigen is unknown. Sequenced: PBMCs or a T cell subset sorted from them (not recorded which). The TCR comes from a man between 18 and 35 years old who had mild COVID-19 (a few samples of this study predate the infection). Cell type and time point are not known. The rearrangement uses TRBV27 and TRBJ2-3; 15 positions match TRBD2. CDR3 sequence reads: CASSHLGTSGGDTQYF. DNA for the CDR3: TGTGCCAGCAGCCACCTCGGGACTAGCGGGGGGGATACGCAGTATTTT.